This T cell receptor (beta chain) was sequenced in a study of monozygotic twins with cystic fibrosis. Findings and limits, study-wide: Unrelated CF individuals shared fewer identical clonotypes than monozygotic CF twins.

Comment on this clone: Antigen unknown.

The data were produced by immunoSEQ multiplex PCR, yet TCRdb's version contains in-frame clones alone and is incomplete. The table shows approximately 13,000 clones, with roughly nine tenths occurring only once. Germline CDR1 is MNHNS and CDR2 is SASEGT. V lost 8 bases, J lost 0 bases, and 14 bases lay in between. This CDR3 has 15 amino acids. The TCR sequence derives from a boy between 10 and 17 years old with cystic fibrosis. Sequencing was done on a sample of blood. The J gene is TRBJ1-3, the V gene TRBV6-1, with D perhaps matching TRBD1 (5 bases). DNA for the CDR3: TGTGCCAGCGAATGGGACCCAAGCTCTGGAAACACCATATATTTT. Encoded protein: CASEWDPSSGNTIYF.